The entry below describes one TCR beta chain. Its antigen is still unknown. The ends lost 3 bases at V and 4 bases at J; junction bases unmatched: 12. Looked up from germline, CDR1 is SGHVS and CDR2 is FQNEAQ. The CDR3 has 18 amino acids. TCRdb reanalysed the 5' RACE reads using MiXCR and keeps one entry per CDR3 protein. The data show some 460,000 distinct CDR3 sequences, approximately 15% seen once. The entry originates in a study of identical twins. Study-wide results and limits: Clonotypes of the beta chain that were abundant in cord blood carried fewer insertions (memory repertoires showed none).

This sample also belongs to another study, concerning yellow fever vaccine responses in identical twins. From that study: Vaccine-induced T cell responses in twins were reportedly observed to appear partly convergent, partly personalized.

This rearrangement joins TRBV7-8 to TRBJ2-2, with 9 bases that match TRBD1. The clonotype was recovered from a woman under 30 in good health. The sequencing sample was made of CD4+ T cells sorted from blood. The chain's CDR3 is CASSFRTGTGWSTGELFF. The CDR3 DNA reads as TGTGCCAGCAGCTTTCGTACCGGGACAGGGTGGAGCACCGGGGAGCTGTTTTTT.